The 4 T cell receptor beta chains below were found in one sample sequenced in a study of cytomegalovirus exposure and HLA in healthy donors. 13 Jbeta primers and 60 Vbeta primers were used for the PCR. TCRdb keeps only in-frame clones here, not all; method: immunoSEQ multiplex PCR. The data contain about 91,000 clones, roughly nine tenths of them singletons. The sample comprised PBMCs. These receptors were taken from a man aged 30 to 45 in good health and CMV-seropositive.

Note on this clone: Because the CDR3 is missing its conserved closing phenylalanine or tryptophan, this is likely a read error. V is TRBV30 and J is TRBJ1-2, with 7 bases aligning to TRBD1. With V trimmed by 5 bases and J by 7 bases, 16 bases remained unmatched. The germline V gene has CDR1 GTSNPN and CDR2 SVGIG (reference sequence). The CDR3 sequence is 15 residues long. The DNA for the CDR3 is TGTGCCTGGGCAGGAGATTTTGGGGACAGTCCTGGCTACACCCTC. It translates to CAWAGDFGDSPGYTL.

This sequence joins TRBV11-2 and TRBJ2-3; perhaps TRBD2 as D (5 bases). The V and J ends lost 1 base and 1 base respectively, with 9 bases between them. Per the germline V gene, CDR1 is SGHAT and CDR2 is FQNNGV. The CDR3 loop spans 15 amino acids. This chain's CDR3 is CASSLGRRGTDTQYF. The CDR3, as DNA: TGTGCCAGCAGCTTAGGTCGGCGGGGCACAGATACGCAGTATTTT.

The rearrangement joins TRBV28 to TRBJ2-1; 7 bases are shared with TRBD2. The J segment lost 4 bases and the V segment lost 7 bases, leaving 13 bases of the junction unmatched. The CDR3 length is 16 residues. The germline gives CDR1 MDHEN, CDR2 SYDVKM. This CDR3 is CASNLGGSHSYNEQFF. The CDR3, as DNA: TGTGCCAGCAACTTAGGCGGGAGTCACTCTTACAATGAGCAGTTCTTC.

The chain has TRBV5-4 and TRBJ1-1, with unresolved D. Trimming pared 4 bases from V and 1 base from J, leaving 8 bases between. CDR3 size: 13 residues. Looked up from germline, CDR1 is SGHNT and CDR2 is YYREEE (reference sequence). CDR3 DNA sequence: TGTGCCAGCAGCGTGCGGCAGAACACTGAAGCTTTCTTT. Protein: CASSVRQNTEAFF.